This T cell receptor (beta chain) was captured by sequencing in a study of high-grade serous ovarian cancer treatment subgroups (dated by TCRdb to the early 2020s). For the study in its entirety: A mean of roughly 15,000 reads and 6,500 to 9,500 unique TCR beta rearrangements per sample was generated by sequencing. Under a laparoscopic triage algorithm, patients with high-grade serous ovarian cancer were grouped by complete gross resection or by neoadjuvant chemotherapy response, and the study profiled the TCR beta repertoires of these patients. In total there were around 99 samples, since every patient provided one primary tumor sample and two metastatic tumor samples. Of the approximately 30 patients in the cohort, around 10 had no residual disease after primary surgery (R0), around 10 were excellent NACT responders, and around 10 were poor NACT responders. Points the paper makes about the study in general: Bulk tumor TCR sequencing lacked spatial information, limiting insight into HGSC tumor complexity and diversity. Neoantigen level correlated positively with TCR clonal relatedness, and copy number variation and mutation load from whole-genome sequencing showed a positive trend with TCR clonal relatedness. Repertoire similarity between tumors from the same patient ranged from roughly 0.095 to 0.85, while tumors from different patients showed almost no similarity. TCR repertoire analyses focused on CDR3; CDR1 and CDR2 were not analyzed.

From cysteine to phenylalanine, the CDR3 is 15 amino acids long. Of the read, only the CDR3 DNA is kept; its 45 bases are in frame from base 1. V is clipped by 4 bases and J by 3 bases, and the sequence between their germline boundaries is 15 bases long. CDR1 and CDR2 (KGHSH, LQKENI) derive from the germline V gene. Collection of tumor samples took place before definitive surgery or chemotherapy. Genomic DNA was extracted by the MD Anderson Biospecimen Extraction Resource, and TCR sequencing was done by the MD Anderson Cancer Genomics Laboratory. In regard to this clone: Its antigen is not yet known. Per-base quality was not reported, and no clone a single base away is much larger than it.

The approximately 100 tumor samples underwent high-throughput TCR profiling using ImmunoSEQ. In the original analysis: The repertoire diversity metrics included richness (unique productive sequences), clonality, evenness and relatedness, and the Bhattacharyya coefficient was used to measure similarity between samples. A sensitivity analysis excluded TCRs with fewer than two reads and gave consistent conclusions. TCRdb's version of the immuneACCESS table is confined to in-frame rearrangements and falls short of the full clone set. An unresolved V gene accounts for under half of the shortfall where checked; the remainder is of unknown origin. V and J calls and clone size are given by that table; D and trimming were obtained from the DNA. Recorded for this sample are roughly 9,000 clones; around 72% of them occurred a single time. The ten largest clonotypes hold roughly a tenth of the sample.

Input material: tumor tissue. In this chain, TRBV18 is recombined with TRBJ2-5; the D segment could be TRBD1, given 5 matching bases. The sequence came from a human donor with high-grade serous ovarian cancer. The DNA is TGTGCCAGCTCACGAGAATTTACAGGAGAAGAGACCCAGTACTTC. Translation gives CASSREFTGEETQYF.